Listed here are 26 T cell receptor beta chains from one sample, sequenced in a study of blood T cell repertoires in COVID-19. Libraries were prepared by immunoSEQ multiplex PCR; TCRdb keeps only in-frame clonotypes and omits some of them. This sample has approximately 200,000 clones, with roughly 89% found just once. Sequenced sample: PBMCs or T cells enriched from blood (not recorded which). Source of these receptors: a woman aged 35 to 49 with acute COVID-19.

This clone was counted once. The J gene is TRBJ2-3, the V gene TRBV5-4; the match to TRBD1 covers 11 bases. Germline V lookup: CDR1 SGHNT, CDR2 YYREEE (reference sequence). Trimming cost V 3 bases and J 2 bases; bases outside gene matches: 8. This CDR3 has 17 residues. The CDR3 nucleotides read TGTGCCAGCAGCTGGAAGGACAGGGGGCTTCTCACAGATACGCAGTATTTT. It translates to CASSWKDRGLLTDTQYF.

This clone has only a few counts. V and J are TRBV7-8 and TRBJ1-1; D is possibly TRBD1 (5 bases). Trimming cost V 0 bases and J 0 bases, with 8 bases left between them. In germline, CDR1 is SGHVS, CDR2 FQNEAQ. This CDR3 contains 15 residues. CDR3 in amino acids: CASSLADIMNTEAFF. The CDR3 DNA follows: TGTGCCAGCAGCTTAGCGGACATCATGAACACTGAAGCTTTCTTT.

The chain recombines TRBV19 with TRBJ1-1; D remains unclear. The CDR3 is 16 amino acids. Germline CDR1 is LNHDA and CDR2 is SQIVND (reference sequence). V lost 4 bases and J lost 4, with 19 bases in between. CDR3 DNA sequence: TGTGCCAGTAGTAGTACGGCAGACCCATCGGGCACTGAAGCTTTCTTT. This codes for CASSSTADPSGTEAFF. Filled out from reference TRBV19 and TRBJ1-1, the complete variable domain reads DGGITQSPKYLFRKEGQNVTLSCEQNLNHDAMYWYRQDPGQGLRLIYYSQIVNDFQKGDIAEGYSVSREKKESFPLTVTSAQKNPTAFYLCASSSTADPSGTEAFFGQGTRLTVV.

The chain recombines TRBV7-2 with TRBJ2-5, with TRBD1 matching 8 bases. CDR3 length: 13 residues. The V and J ends lost 5 bases and 4 bases, in that order; junction bases with no gene match: 3. CDR1 SGHTA and CDR2 FQGNSA come from the germline V gene. The CDR3 loop reads CASSIGQGETQYF. The CDR3 nucleotides are TGTGCCAGCAGCATCGGACAGGGAGAGACCCAGTACTTC.

The V gene is TRBV3-1 (or the pseudogene TRBV3-2), the J gene TRBJ2-5; 7 bases match TRBD1. CDR3 length: 14 residues. V shed 5 bases, J shed 4 bases, and the junction held 7 bases outside the gene matches. The germline V gene encodes CDR1 LGHDT and CDR2 YNNKEL (reference sequence). This chain's CDR3 is CASSSRTGTETQYF. The CDR3 bases are TGTGCCAGCAGCTCCCGGACAGGTACAGAGACCCAGTACTTC.

This chain connects TRBV4-1 to TRBJ2-5; TRBD1 aligns across 7 bases. Germline V gene data show CDR1 as MGHRA and CDR2 as YSYEKL. This CDR3 is 15 amino acids long. The junction had 5 bases not matched to a gene; V was cut back by 0 bases and J by 4 bases. The DNA for the CDR3 is TGCGCCAGCAGCCAAGAAGGGGGCCGGGGAGAGACCCAGTACTTC. Amino acid sequence: CASSQEGGRGETQYF.

This chain connects TRBV12-5 to TRBJ2-7; 9 nucleotides align to TRBD2. V lost 5 bases to trimming and J lost 4 bases; unmatched junction nucleotides: 6. The CDR3 has 14 amino acids. CDR1 and CDR2 from the germline V gene are LGHNT and FRNRAP. CDR3 sequence (DNA): TGTGCTAGTGGTCTCCGAAGCGGGAGGTACGAGCAGTACTTC. Amino acid sequence: CASGLRSGRYEQYF.

The chain employs TRBV7-3 and TRBJ1-1, with 10 bases identical to TRBD1. CDR1 and CDR2 from the germline V gene are SGHTA and FQGTGA. V gave up 5 bases and J gave up 6 bases; unmatched junction bases: 9. The CDR3 consists of 15 residues. The CDR3 DNA reads as TGTGCCAGCAGCCCCCACGGACAGGGGGGCCCTGAAGCTTTCTTT. This codes for CASSPHGQGGPEAFF.

This clone was counted a single time. This sequence joins TRBV7-9 and TRBJ1-5; 7 bases are shared with TRBD1. Trimming cost V 1 base and J 0 bases; bases outside gene matches: 3. Germline CDR1 is SEHNR and CDR2 is FQNEAQ (reference sequence). The CDR3 covers 16 residues. As DNA, the CDR3 is TGTGCCAGCAGCTTAGACAGGGGCATTAGCAATCAGCCCCAGCATTTT. This sequence encodes CASSLDRGISNQPQHF.

The chain joins TRBV4-2 to TRBJ2-1; tentatively, D is TRBD2 (5 bases). Looked up from germline, CDR1 is LGHNA and CDR2 is YNFKEQ. Trimming took off 0 bases at V and 3 bases at J, with 18 bases between the two ends. The CDR3 is made up of 18 amino acids. The CDR3 is CASSQDGGEAGGYNEQFF. CDR3 coding DNA: TGTGCCAGCAGCCAAGACGGAGGTGAGGCCGGCGGCTACAATGAGCAGTTCTTC.

The gene calls are TRBV5-6 and TRBJ1-2; D might be TRBD1 (5 bases). The germline gives CDR1 SGHDT, CDR2 YYEEEE. The CDR3 has 13 amino acids. Trimming left V 1 base short and J 6 bases short, with 10 bases between. The CDR3 is CASSLWGGNGYTF. The CDR3 coding sequence is TGTGCCAGCAGCTTGTGGGGCGGCAATGGCTACACCTTC. Full variable domain (remainder filled in from reference TRBV5-6 and TRBJ1-2): DAGVTQSPTHLIKTRGQQVTLRCSPKSGHDTVSWYQQALGQGPQFIFQYYEEEERQRGNFPDRFSGHQFPNYSSELNVNALLLGDSALYLCASSLWGGNGYTFGSGTRLTVV.

The J gene is TRBJ2-1, the V gene TRBV6-2 or TRBV6-3; TRBD1 agrees at 9 bases. The CDR3 sequence is 18 residues long. The junction had 8 bases not matched to a gene; V was cut back by 2 bases and J by 0 bases. In germline, CDR1 is MNHEY, CDR2 SVGEGT. CDR3 sequence reads: CASSYTPGQGVSYNEQFF. For the CDR3, the DNA is TGTGCCAGCAGTTACACGCCGGGACAGGGAGTCTCCTACAATGAGCAGTTCTTC.

The chain carries TRBV3-1 (or the pseudogene TRBV3-2) and TRBJ2-5; possible D gene TRBD2, 6 bases. The germline CDR1 and CDR2 sequences are LGHDT and YNNKEL (reference sequence). The CDR3 loop spans 15 amino acids. The ends were cut back, 1 base at V and 1 base at J, with 10 bases in the middle. CDR3 DNA: TGTGCCAGCAGCCAAGGCGGGACGGTCCAAGAGACCCAGTACTTC. This encodes CASSQGGTVQETQYF.

This clone turned up a few times. This chain joins TRBV2 and TRBJ1-4; perhaps TRBD1 as D (5 bases). CDR1 SNHLY and CDR2 FYNNEI come from the germline V gene. The CDR3 consists of 16 residues. Trimming pared 5 bases from V and 0 bases from J, leaving 13 bases between. As DNA, the CDR3 is TGTGCCAGCAGTCTTAGGACACTTGCAACTAATGAAAAACTGTTTTTT. As protein: CASSLRTLATNEKLFF.

The rearrangement uses TRBV6-5 and TRBJ1-1; D remains unclear. V was cut by 4 bases and J by 0 bases, with 6 bases left in between. CDR3 length equals 13 residues. From germline, CDR1 is MNHEY and CDR2 SVGAGI. The CDR3 loop is CASSFSMNTEAFF. The CDR3 DNA reads as TGTGCCAGCAGTTTCTCCATGAACACTGAAGCTTTCTTT.

This sequence joins TRBV7-8 and TRBJ2-7; 8 bases match TRBD1. The junction had 24 bases not matched to a gene; V was cut back by 4 bases and J by 1 base. From germline, CDR1 is SGHVS and CDR2 FQNEAQ. CDR3 length: 21 amino acids. Here the CDR3 reads CASSSSTDRTGWRKSSYEQYF. CDR3 DNA sequence: TGTGCCAGCAGCTCCTCGACTGACCGGACAGGGTGGCGGAAGAGTTCCTACGAGCAGTACTTC.

The chain uses TRBV7-9 and TRBJ2-7, with 8 bases identical to TRBD1. CDR3 length equals 14 residues. The trim removed 1 base at V and 1 base at J, leaving 0 bases unmatched. The germline CDR1 and CDR2 sequences are SEHNR and FQNEAQ (reference sequence). CDR3 bases: TGTGCCAGCAGCTTAGGGGACAGGTCCTACGAGCAGTACTTC. Amino acid sequence: CASSLGDRSYEQYF.

This sequence joins TRBV6-1 and TRBJ1-3; unclear D gene. CDR3 length: 16 amino acids. Trimming removed 3 bases from V and 0 bases from J, with 12 bases in between. Per germline, CDR1 MNHNS and CDR2 SASEGT. The CDR3 sequence: CASSDVSFYSGNTIYF. The CDR3 bases are TGTGCCAGCAGTGACGTATCATTCTACTCTGGAAACACCATATATTTT.

This chain uses TRBV7-2 with TRBJ2-2; weak D call: TRBD1 (5 bases). The ends were cut back, 4 bases at V and 2 bases at J, with 11 bases in the middle. CDR3 length: 15 residues. Germline CDR1 is SGHTA and CDR2 is FQGNSA. The DNA of the CDR3 is TGTGCCAGCAGCTGGGGCGCACCCAACACCGGGGAGCTGTTTTTT. Translated, it gives CASSWGAPNTGELFF.

This clone was found once. The chain carries TRBV9 and TRBJ2-7; 9 nucleotides match TRBD2. V lost 0 bases, J lost 2 bases, and 3 bases stayed unmatched. CDR3 length equals 15 residues. Germline V CDR1 and CDR2: SGDLS, YYNGEE. Here the CDR3 DNA reads TGTGCCAGCAGCGTAGCTAGCGGGAAAACCTACGAGCAGTACTTC. Its translation: CASSVASGKTYEQYF.

This chain uses TRBV24-1 with TRBJ1-6; D perhaps matches TRBD1 (6 bases). Trimming removed 0 bases from V and 0 bases from J, with 11 bases in between. Germline CDR1 reads KGHDR; CDR2 reads SFDVKD. This CDR3 has 18 residues. The CDR3: CATSDLWTDYSYNSPLHF. DNA of the CDR3: TGTGCCACCAGTGATTTGTGGACAGATTACTCCTATAATTCACCCCTCCACTTT.

The chain carries TRBV3-1 (or the pseudogene TRBV3-2) and TRBJ2-1; 7 bases match TRBD2. J lost 7 bases, V lost 3 bases, and 3 bases had no gene match. The CDR3 extends over 13 amino acids. The germline gives CDR1 LGHDT, CDR2 YNNKEL (reference sequence). CDR3 loop: CASSQRGRNEQFF. The CDR3 DNA reads TGTGCCAGCAGCCAGCGCGGGAGAAATGAGCAGTTCTTC.

This chain joins TRBV5-1 and TRBJ2-1; possibly TRBD1 for D (5 bases). V was clipped by 1 base and J by 5 bases, with 10 bases between them. CDR3 length equals 14 residues. Germline V gene lookup returns CDR1 SGHRS and CDR2 YFSETQ. The CDR3: CASSLLGRDNEQFF. The DNA of the CDR3 is TGCGCCAGCAGCTTGTTGGGCAGGGACAATGAGCAGTTCTTC. Full variable domain (outside the CDR3, taken from reference TRBV5-1 and TRBJ2-1): KAGVTQTPRYLIKTRGQQVTLSCSPISGHRSVSWYQQTPGQGLQFLFEYFSETQRNKGNFPGRFSGRQFSNSRSEMNVSTLELGDSALYLCASSLLGRDNEQFFGPGTRLTVL.

V usage is TRBV7-2 and J usage is TRBJ2-4; D perhaps matches TRBD2 (6 bases). Germline CDR1 SGHTA, CDR2 FQGNSA. The CDR3 is 16 amino acids. Trimming removed 0 bases from V and 0 bases from J, with 9 bases in between. CDR3 sequence reads: CASSLAEGRAKNIQYF. The DNA for the CDR3 is TGTGCCAGCAGCTTAGCGGAGGGGAGAGCCAAAAACATTCAGTACTTC.

The V and J genes are TRBV15 and TRBJ1-2; TRBD1 might be the D (6 bases). V lost 6 bases, J lost 6 bases, and 11 bases lay in between. This CDR3 is built from 12 residues. The germline CDR1 and CDR2 sequences are LNHNV and YYDKDF (reference sequence). The CDR3 nucleotides read TGTGCCACCAGTCTTACAGGGAATGGCTACACCTTC. Translation gives CATSLTGNGYTF.

The rearrangement uses TRBV15 and TRBJ1-1; D call uncertain. The V gene's germline CDR1 is LNHNV and CDR2 YYDKDF (reference sequence). The CDR3 loop spans 15 amino acids. Trimming removed 0 bases at V and 8 bases at J, with 16 bases between. In DNA form, the CDR3 reads TGTGCCACCAGCAGAGACGCCGGGGTTGCACGGGAAGCTTTCTTT. This gives the protein CATSRDAGVAREAFF. Combining the CDR3 with reference TRBV15 and TRBJ1-1 gives the whole variable domain DAMVIQNPRYQVTQFGKPVTLSCSQTLNHNVMYWYQQKSSQAPKLLFHYYDKDFNNEADTPDNFQSRRPNTSFCFLDIRSPGLGDTAMYLCATSRDAGVAREAFFGQGTRLTVV.